This TCR beta chain was captured in a study of cytomegalovirus exposure and HLA in healthy donors. In the PCR, 60 Vbeta and 13 Jbeta primers were used. Sequencing was performed with immunoSEQ multiplex PCR; in TCRdb, only in-frame clones are kept and a portion is missing. Here the sample spans 150,000 to 200,000 clones, approximately 85% being singletons. Every donor was a healthy person donating bone marrow. Germline assignment: CDR1 MGHRA and CDR2 YSYEKL. Trimming took off 3 bases at V and 2 bases at J, with 14 bases between the two ends. CDR3 length: 16 amino acids. The gene calls are TRBV4-1 and TRBJ1-5, with D possibly being TRBD1 (6 bases). The sequence was obtained from a girl aged 2-10 years in good health and CMV-seropositive. Source material: PBMCs. CDR3: CASSQRQVLGNQPQHF. The CDR3 DNA reads TGCGCCAGCAGCCAGCGACAGGTGCTAGGCAATCAGCCCCAGCATTTT.